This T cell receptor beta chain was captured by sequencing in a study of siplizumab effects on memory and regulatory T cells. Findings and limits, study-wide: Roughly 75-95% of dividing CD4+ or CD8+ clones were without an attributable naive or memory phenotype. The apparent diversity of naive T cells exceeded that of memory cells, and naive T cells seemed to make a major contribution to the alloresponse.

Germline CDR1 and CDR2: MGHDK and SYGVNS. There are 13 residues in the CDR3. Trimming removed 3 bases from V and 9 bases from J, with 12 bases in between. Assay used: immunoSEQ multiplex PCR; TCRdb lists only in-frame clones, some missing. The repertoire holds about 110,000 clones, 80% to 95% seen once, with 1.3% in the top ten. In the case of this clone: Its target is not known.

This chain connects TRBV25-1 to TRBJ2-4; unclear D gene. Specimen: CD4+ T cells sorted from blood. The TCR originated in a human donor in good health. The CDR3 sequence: CASSEVGTTIQYF. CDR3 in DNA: TGTGCCAGCAGTGAGGTCGGTACCACCATTCAGTACTTC.